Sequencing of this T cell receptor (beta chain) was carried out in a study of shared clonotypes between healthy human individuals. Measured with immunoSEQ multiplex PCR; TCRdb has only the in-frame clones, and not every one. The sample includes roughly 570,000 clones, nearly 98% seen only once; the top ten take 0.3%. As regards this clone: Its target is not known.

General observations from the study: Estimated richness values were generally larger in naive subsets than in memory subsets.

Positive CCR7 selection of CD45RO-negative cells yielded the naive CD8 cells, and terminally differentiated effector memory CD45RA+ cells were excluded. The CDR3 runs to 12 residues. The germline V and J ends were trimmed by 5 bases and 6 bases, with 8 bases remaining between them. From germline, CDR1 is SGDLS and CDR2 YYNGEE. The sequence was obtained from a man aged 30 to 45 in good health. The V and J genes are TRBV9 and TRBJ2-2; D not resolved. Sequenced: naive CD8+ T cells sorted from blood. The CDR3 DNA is TGTGCCAGCAGGGAAAGGTCCGGGGAGCTGTTTTTT. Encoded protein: CASRERSGELFF.